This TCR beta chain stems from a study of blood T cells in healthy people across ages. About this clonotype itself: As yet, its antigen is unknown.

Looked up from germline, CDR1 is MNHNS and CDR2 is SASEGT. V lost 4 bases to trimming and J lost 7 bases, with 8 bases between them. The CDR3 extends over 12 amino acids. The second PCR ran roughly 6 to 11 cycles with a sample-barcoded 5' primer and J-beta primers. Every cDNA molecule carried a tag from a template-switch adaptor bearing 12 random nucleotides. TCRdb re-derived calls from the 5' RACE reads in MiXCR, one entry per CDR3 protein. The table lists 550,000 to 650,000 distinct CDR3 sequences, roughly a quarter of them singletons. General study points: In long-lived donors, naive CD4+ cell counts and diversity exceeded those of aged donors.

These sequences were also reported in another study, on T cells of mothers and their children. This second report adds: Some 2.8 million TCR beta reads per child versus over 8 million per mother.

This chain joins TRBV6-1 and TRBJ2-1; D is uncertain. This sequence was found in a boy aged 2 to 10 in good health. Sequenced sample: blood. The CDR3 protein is CASSAQRNEQFF. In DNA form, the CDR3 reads TGTGCCAGCAGTGCACAGAGGAATGAGCAGTTCTTC.